This TCR beta chain emerged from a study of blood T cell repertoires in COVID-19. In the study overall: Collection of acute and convalescent COVID-19 samples took place in the United States, Italy and Spain. From T cells, B-cell-depleted T cells, or PBMCs came the material, which was cDNA or gDNA.

The CDR3 is 11 residues long. Between the trimmed V and J ends, which lost 4 bases and 2 bases, there was a span of 3 bases. The germline V gene encodes CDR1 MNHNY and CDR2 SVGAGI (reference sequence). Per the original methods: Reference gene primer amplification in the assay estimated nucleated cell counts. Libraries were prepared by immunoSEQ multiplex PCR; TCRdb keeps only in-frame clonotypes and omits some of them. D and trimming come from the DNA, and the V and J calls and clone size come from that table. The sample consists of 150,000 to 190,000 clones, 88% of them appearing once. This clonotype was obtained from a woman aged 70-85 years with acute or convalescent COVID-19. The sample comprised peripheral blood. The chain couples TRBV6-6 to TRBJ2-7; D is undetermined. The CDR3 region is CASSSAYEQYF. The CDR3 DNA sequence: TGTGCCAGCAGTTCGGCCTACGAGCAGTACTTC.